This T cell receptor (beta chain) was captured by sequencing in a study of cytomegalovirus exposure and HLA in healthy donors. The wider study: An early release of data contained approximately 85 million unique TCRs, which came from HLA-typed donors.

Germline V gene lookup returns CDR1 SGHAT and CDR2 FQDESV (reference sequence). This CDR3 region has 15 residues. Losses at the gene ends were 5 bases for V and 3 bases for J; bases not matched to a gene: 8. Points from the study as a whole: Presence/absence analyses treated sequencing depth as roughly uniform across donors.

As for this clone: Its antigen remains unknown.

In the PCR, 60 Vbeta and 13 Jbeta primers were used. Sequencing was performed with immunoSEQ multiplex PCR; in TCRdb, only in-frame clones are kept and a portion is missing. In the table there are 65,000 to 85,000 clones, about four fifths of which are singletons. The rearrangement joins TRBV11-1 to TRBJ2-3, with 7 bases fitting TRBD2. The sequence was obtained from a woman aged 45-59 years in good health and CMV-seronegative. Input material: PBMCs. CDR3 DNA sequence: TGTGCCAGCAGCCCCAGCGGACTAGGGACAGATACGCAGTATTTT. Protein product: CASSPSGLGTDTQYF.